What follows describes a single TCR beta chain. The antigen is undetermined. A much bigger clone sits one base away, suggesting this may be a read error. Germline CDR1 is LGHNA and CDR2 is YSLEER. There are 13 residues in the CDR3. This entry comes from a study of tumor and adjacent non-tumor tissue in lung cancer. Study as a whole: There were approximately twelve adenocarcinoma, a couple of squamous cell carcinoma and 1 small cell lung cancer cases. The study, taken as a whole, reports: Patients with more diverse tumor TCRs had worse survival. Significantly higher TCR diversity was found in tumor than normal lung.

TCRbeta libraries were built with three rounds of nested PCR, modified from ARM-PCR. TCRdb recomputed calls from the multiplex PCR reads with MiXCR, one row per CDR3 protein. The profile shows around 200,000 distinct CDR3 sequences, 60% to 75% of them singletons. This sample's RNA came from whole unsorted tissue. This clonotype was sampled from a man aged 55 to 70 with non-small cell lung cancer. The V gene is TRBV4-3, the J gene TRBJ2-7; D is perhaps TRBD1 (6 bases). Sequences were obtained from lung tumor tissue. The CDR3 protein is CDSSQNRVGEQYF. As DNA, the CDR3 is TGCGACAGCAGCCAAAACAGGGTTGGGGAGCAGTACTTC.